The clone carrying this TCR beta chain was found a few times. Its antigen is undetermined. TCRdb recomputed calls from the RT-PCR reads with MiXCR, one row per CDR3 protein. The data contain some 520,000 distinct CDR3 sequences, 16% of them seen just once; the ten biggest clones take up less than 4%. Unmatched junction bases numbered 3, after V lost 4 bases and J lost 6 bases. Germline V CDR1 and CDR2: SGDLS, YYNGEE. The CDR3 consists of 13 residues. The sample is drawn from a study of response to subunit inactivated influenza vaccine. Points from the study as a whole: Each seasonal influenza vaccination recruits few new T cells, the authors suggested.

The specimen comprised CD4+ T cells sorted from PBMCs, sampled around 25 months after vaccination. This clonotype originated in a man in his fifties or sixties who received an inactivated influenza vaccine. The chain employs TRBV9 and TRBJ1-2; 10 bases align to TRBD1. The CDR3 is CASSHGTGDGYTF. The CDR3 DNA sequence: TGTGCCAGCAGCCACGGGACAGGGGATGGCTACACCTTC.